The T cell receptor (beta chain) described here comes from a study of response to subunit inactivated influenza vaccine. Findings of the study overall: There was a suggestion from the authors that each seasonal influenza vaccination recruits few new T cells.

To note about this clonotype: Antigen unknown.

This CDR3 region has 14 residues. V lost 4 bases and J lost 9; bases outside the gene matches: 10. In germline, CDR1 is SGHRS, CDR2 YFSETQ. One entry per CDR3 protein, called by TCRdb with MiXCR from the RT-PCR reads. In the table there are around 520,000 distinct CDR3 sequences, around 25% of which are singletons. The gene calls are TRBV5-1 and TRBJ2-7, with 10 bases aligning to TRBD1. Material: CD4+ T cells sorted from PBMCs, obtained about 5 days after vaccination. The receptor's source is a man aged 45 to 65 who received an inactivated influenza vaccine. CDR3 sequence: CASSMSGTGAVQYF. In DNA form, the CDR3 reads TGCGCCAGCAGCATGTCTGGGACAGGGGCGGTGCAGTACTTC.